A selection of T cell receptor beta chains follows, all from one sample in a study of T cell responses to AZD1222 COVID-19 vaccine. The protocol was immunoSEQ multiplex PCR, while the TCRdb copy is restricted to in-frame clones and leaves out a portion. Of 150,000 to 200,000 clones listed, 90% to 95% are singletons. The sequencing used peripheral blood, collected on day 0 of AZD1222 vaccination. The receptors derive from an adult in good health. The CDR3 runs from the conserved cysteine through the conserved F or W. D genes are given only for firm matches. Rows may omit the clone size; those that give it use once, few, many or a size class.

j_gene	v_gene	len	d_gene	abundance	CDR3aa	CDR3nt
TRBJ1-5	TRBV4-1	16	TRBD1	NA	CASSRTGDRSNQPQHF	TGCGCCAGCAGCCGGACAGGGGATAGAAGCAATCAGCCCCAGCATTTT
TRBJ1-2	TRBV19	13	NA	once	CATQGRAAYGYTF	TGTGCCACCCAGGGGAGGGCAGCGTATGGCTACACCTTC
TRBJ1-4	TRBV12-3/TRBV12-4	13	TRBD1	NA	CASSFGTVGKLFF	TGTGCCAGCAGTTTCGGGACAGTGGGAAAACTGTTTTTT
TRBJ2-3	TRBV27	15	TRBD2	NA	CASSLGGGDTDTQYF	TGTGCCAGCAGTTTGGGCGGGGGGGACACAGATACGCAGTATTTT
TRBJ2-5	TRBV12-3/TRBV12-4	12	NA	NA	CASSRDQETQYF	TGTGCCAGCAGCAGGGACCAAGAGACCCAGTACTTC
TRBJ2-7	TRBV2	16	NA	NA	CASSEIAGAGPYEQYF	TGTGCCAGCAGTGAGATTGCGGGGGCCGGACCCTACGAGCAGTACTTC
TRBJ2-1	TRBV3-1/TRBV3-2	15	NA	NA	CASSHGGGSGNEQFF	TGTGCCAGCAGCCATGGAGGGGGCAGCGGCAATGAGCAGTTCTTC
TRBJ1-5	TRBV7-2	15	NA	NA	CASSLVGTQNQPQHF	TGTGCCAGCAGCTTAGTCGGGACACAAAATCAGCCCCAGCATTTT
TRBJ1-4	TRBV4-1	18	NA	NA	CASSQEDTPGPLNEKLFF	TGCGCCAGCAGCCAAGAGGACACACCGGGACCGCTGAATGAAAAACTGTTTTTT
TRBJ1-2	TRBV30	11	NA	NA	CAWREFNGYTF	TGTGCCTGGAGGGAGTTCAATGGCTACACCTTC
TRBJ2-7	TRBV27	9	NA	NA	CAVVYEQYF	TGTGCCGTTGTATACGAGCAGTACTTC
TRBJ1-2	TRBV25-1	13	NA	once	CASSESQLEGYTF	TGTGCCAGCAGTGAATCACAACTGGAGGGCTACACCTTC
TRBJ2-2	TRBV14	12	NA	NA	CASSPYTGELFF	TGTGCCAGCAGCCCATACACCGGGGAGCTGTTTTTT
TRBJ2-7	TRBV29-1	14	NA	once	CSVYGTVSSYEQYF	TGCAGCGTGTATGGGACCGTTAGCTCCTACGAGCAGTACTTC
TRBJ1-4	TRBV13	16	TRBD1	NA	CASSSHSGTENEKLFF	TGTGCCAGCAGCTCGCACTCCGGGACAGAAAATGAAAAACTGTTTTTT
TRBJ1-1	TRBV9	14	NA	few	CASSVAGMNTEAFF	TGTGCCAGCAGCGTAGCAGGGATGAACACTGAAGCTTTCTTT
TRBJ2-1	TRBV2	14	TRBD2	once	CASRLAGGYNEQFF	TGTGCCAGCAGACTAGCGGGGGGATACAATGAGCAGTTCTTC
TRBJ1-5	TRBV6-1	15	NA	NA	CASSVAGRGNQPQHF	TGTGCCAGCAGTGTAGCAGGGAGGGGGAATCAGCCCCAGCATTTT